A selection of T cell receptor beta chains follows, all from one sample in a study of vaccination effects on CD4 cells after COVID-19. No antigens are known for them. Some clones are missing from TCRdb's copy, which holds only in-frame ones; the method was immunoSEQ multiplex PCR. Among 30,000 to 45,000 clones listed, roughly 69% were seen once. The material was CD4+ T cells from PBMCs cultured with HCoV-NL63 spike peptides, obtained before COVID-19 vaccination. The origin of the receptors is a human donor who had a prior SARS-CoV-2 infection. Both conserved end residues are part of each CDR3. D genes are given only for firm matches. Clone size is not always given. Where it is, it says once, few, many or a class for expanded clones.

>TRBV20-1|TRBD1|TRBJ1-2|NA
CSASTGDGYTF
TGCAGTGCTAGCACAGGGGATGGCTACACCTTC
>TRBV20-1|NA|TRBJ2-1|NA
CSPTDNNEQFF
TGCAGCCCGACAGACAACAATGAGCAGTTCTTC
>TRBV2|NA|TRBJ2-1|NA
CASSGGSGFDNEQFF
TGTGCCAGCAGTGGCGGTTCCGGGTTCGACAATGAGCAGTTCTTC
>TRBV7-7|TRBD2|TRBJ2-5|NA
CASSLRSGGAEETQYF
TGTGCTAGCAGCTTAAGAAGCGGGGGGGCCGAAGAGACCCAGTACTTC
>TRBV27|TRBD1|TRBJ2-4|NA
CASSDRGSIQYF
TGTGCCAGCAGTGACAGGGGGAGCATTCAGTACTTC
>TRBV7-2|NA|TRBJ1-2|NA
CASSFGPNLVYGYTF
TGTGCCAGCAGCTTTGGACCGAATTTAGTCTATGGCTACACCTTC
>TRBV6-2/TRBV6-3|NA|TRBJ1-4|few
CASSYLLRGAREKLFF
TGTGCCAGCAGTTACCTTCTTCGAGGGGCAAGGGAAAAACTGTTTTTT
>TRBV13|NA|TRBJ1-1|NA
CASSLAWRLNVPEAFF
TGTGCCAGCAGCTTAGCGTGGCGTTTAAATGTCCCTGAAGCTTTCTTT
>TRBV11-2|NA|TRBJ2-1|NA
CASSFTLTGEQFF
TGTGCCAGCAGCTTTACCCTTACTGGGGAGCAGTTCTTC
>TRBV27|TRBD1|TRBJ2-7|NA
CASSPKDRSYEQYF
TGTGCCAGCAGTCCGAAGGACAGGTCCTACGAGCAGTACTTC
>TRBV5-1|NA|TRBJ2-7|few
CASSLVPATYEQYF
TGCGCCAGCAGCTTGGTCCCAGCGACCTACGAGCAGTACTTC
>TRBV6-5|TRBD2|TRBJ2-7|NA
CASSWAAGGEQYF
TGTGCCAGCAGTTGGGCCGCGGGGGGAGAGCAGTACTTC
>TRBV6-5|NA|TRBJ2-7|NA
CASTRTPSSYEQYF
TGTGCCAGCACCCGGACTCCTAGCTCCTACGAGCAGTACTTC
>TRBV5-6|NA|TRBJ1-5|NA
CASSLASGAAPQHF
TGTGCCAGCAGCTTGGCTTCAGGGGCGGCGCCCCAGCATTTT
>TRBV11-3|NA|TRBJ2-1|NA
CASSLDSERYEQFF
TGTGCCAGCAGCTTAGATAGCGAACGTTATGAGCAGTTCTTC
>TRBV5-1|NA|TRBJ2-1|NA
CASSLDGGTTYNEQFF
TGCGCCAGCAGCTTGGACGGTGGGACAACGTACAATGAGCAGTTCTTC
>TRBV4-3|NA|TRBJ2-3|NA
CASSQGSRTDTQYF
TGCGCCAGCAGCCAAGGGAGTCGCACAGATACGCAGTATTTT
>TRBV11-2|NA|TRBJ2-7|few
CASSLSSYEQYF
TGTGCCAGCAGCCTGAGCTCCTACGAGCAGTACTTC
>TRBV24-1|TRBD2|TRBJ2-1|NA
CATSDPTSGDYNEQFF
TGTGCCACCAGTGATCCTACTAGCGGGGATTACAATGAGCAGTTCTTC
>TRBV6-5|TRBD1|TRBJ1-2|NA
CASRTPGQGGGYTF
TGTGCCAGCAGAACTCCGGGACAGGGGGGTGGCTACACCTTC
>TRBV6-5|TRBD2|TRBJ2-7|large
CASGAGGTSSYEQYF
TGTGCCAGCGGGGCGGGAGGCACTTCCTCCTACGAGCAGTACTTC
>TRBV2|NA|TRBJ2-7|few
CASSGDHTYEQYF
TGTGCTAGCAGTGGGGACCATACCTACGAGCAGTACTTC
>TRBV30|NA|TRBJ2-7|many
CAWRNGEYEQYF
TGTGCCTGGAGGAACGGAGAATACGAGCAGTACTTC
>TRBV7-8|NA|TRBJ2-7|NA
CASSYLHSALSSYEQYF
TGTGCCAGCAGCTACCTCCACAGCGCTCTGAGCTCCTACGAGCAGTACTTC
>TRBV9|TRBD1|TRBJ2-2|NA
CASSVVGGPGELFF
TGTGCCAGCAGCGTAGTAGGGGGCCCCGGGGAGCTGTTTTTT
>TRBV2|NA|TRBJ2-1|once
CASSEALYSSSYNEQFF
TGTGCCAGCAGTGAAGCCCTCTACAGTAGCTCCTACAATGAGCAGTTCTTC
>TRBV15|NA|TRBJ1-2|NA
CATSSPGVSGYTF
TGTGCCACCAGCAGCCCAGGGGTCTCTGGCTACACCTTC
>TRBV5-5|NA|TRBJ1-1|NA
CASSLDGSGNTEAFF
TGTGCCAGCAGCTTAGACGGGAGTGGGAACACTGAAGCTTTCTTT
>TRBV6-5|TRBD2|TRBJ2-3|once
CASSYLGGSSADTQYF
TGTGCCAGCAGTTATCTCGGCGGGAGTTCAGCCGATACGCAGTATTTT
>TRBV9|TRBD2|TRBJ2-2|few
CASRYSGEETGELFF
TGTGCCAGCAGATATAGCGGGGAAGAGACCGGGGAGCTGTTTTTT
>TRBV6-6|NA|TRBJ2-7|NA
CASSFGVHYEQYF
TGTGCCAGCAGTTTCGGGGTACACTACGAGCAGTACTTC
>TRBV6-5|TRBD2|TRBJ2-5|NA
CASSYSGLAGEETQYF
TGTGCCAGCAGTTACTCCGGACTAGCGGGGGAAGAGACCCAGTACTTC
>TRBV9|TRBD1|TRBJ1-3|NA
CASSVGGQFSGNTIYF
TGTGCCAGCAGCGTAGGGGGACAGTTCTCTGGAAACACCATATATTTT
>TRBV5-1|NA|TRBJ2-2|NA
CASSLGGTYTGELFF
TGCGCCAGCAGCTTGGGTGGGACCTACACCGGGGAGCTGTTTTTT
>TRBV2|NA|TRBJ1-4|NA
CASKSSRRVDRLGEKLFF
TGTGCCAGCAAATCAAGTCGAAGGGTCGATCGGTTGGGCGAAAAACTGTTTTTT
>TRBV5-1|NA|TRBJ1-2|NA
CASSSIQGNYGYTF
TGCGCCAGCAGCTCGATCCAGGGGAACTATGGCTACACCTTC
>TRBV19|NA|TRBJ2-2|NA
CASSTDRTNTGELFF
TGTGCCAGTAGTACCGACAGAACGAACACCGGGGAGCTGTTTTTT
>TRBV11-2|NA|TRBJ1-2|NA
CASSAGVFYGYTF
TGTGCCAGTAGCGCGGGCGTCTTCTATGGCTACACCTTC
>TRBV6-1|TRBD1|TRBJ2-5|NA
CASSDWGQGAGETQYF
TGTGCCAGCAGTGATTGGGGACAGGGGGCCGGAGAGACCCAGTACTTC
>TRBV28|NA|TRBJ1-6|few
CASSSDKYSPLHF
TGTGCCAGCAGTTCCGACAAGTATTCACCCCTCCACTTT
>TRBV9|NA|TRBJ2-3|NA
CASSVSHGRTSLTDTQYF
TGTGCCAGCAGCGTAAGCCACGGACGGACATCCCTCACAGATACGCAGTATTTT
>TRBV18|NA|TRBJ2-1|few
CASSLTRVANEQFF
TGTGCCAGCTCATTAACTAGGGTGGCTAATGAGCAGTTCTTC
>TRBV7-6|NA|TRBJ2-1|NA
CASSPRVRHEQFF
TGTGCCAGCAGCCCCCGCGTGCGCCATGAGCAGTTCTTC
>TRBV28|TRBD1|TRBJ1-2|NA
CASSPKGQRRYGYTF
TGTGCCAGCAGTCCAAAGGGACAGCGGCGCTATGGCTACACCTTC
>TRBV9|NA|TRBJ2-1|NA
CASSVLSWAESEQFF
TGTGCCAGCAGCGTCCTATCGTGGGCGGAAAGTGAGCAGTTCTTC
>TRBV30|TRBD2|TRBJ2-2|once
CAWGHGGSSRANTGELFF
TGTGCCTGGGGACACGGGGGGTCATCGAGGGCTAACACCGGGGAGCTGTTTTTT
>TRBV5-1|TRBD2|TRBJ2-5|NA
CASSPGGAGETQYF
TGCGCCAGCAGCCCCGGGGGGGCCGGTGAGACCCAGTACTTC
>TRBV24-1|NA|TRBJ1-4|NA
CATSDGGAGDEKLFF
TGTGCCACCAGTGACGGTGGGGCGGGGGATGAAAAACTGTTTTTT
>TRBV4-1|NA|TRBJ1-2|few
CASSQDVRGEHGYTF
TGCGCCAGCAGCCAAGACGTCAGGGGTGAACATGGCTACACCTTC
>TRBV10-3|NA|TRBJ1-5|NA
CAISAGNQPQHF
TGTGCCATCAGTGCCGGAAATCAGCCCCAGCATTTT
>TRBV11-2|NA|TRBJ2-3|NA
CASSYGRSTDTQYF
TGTGCCAGCAGCTACGGACGCTCCACAGATACGCAGTATTTT
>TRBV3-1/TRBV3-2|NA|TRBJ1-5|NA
CASSQNNQPQHF
TGTGCCAGCAGCCAAAACAATCAGCCCCAGCATTTT
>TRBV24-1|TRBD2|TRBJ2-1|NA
CATSDPGRRGPGREQFF
TGTGCCACCAGTGACCCTGGGCGACGTGGGCCTGGGAGGGAACAGTTCTTC
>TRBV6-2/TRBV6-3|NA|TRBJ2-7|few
CASSPREYEQYF
TGTGCCAGCAGTCCCCGGGAATACGAGCAGTACTTC
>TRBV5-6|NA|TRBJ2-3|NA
CASSLRSTDTQYF
TGTGCCAGCAGCTTGCGGAGCACAGATACGCAGTATTTT
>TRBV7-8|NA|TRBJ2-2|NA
CASSLVGLWGSNTGELFF
TGTGCCAGCAGCTTAGTAGGTCTTTGGGGTTCGAACACCGGGGAGCTGTTTTTT